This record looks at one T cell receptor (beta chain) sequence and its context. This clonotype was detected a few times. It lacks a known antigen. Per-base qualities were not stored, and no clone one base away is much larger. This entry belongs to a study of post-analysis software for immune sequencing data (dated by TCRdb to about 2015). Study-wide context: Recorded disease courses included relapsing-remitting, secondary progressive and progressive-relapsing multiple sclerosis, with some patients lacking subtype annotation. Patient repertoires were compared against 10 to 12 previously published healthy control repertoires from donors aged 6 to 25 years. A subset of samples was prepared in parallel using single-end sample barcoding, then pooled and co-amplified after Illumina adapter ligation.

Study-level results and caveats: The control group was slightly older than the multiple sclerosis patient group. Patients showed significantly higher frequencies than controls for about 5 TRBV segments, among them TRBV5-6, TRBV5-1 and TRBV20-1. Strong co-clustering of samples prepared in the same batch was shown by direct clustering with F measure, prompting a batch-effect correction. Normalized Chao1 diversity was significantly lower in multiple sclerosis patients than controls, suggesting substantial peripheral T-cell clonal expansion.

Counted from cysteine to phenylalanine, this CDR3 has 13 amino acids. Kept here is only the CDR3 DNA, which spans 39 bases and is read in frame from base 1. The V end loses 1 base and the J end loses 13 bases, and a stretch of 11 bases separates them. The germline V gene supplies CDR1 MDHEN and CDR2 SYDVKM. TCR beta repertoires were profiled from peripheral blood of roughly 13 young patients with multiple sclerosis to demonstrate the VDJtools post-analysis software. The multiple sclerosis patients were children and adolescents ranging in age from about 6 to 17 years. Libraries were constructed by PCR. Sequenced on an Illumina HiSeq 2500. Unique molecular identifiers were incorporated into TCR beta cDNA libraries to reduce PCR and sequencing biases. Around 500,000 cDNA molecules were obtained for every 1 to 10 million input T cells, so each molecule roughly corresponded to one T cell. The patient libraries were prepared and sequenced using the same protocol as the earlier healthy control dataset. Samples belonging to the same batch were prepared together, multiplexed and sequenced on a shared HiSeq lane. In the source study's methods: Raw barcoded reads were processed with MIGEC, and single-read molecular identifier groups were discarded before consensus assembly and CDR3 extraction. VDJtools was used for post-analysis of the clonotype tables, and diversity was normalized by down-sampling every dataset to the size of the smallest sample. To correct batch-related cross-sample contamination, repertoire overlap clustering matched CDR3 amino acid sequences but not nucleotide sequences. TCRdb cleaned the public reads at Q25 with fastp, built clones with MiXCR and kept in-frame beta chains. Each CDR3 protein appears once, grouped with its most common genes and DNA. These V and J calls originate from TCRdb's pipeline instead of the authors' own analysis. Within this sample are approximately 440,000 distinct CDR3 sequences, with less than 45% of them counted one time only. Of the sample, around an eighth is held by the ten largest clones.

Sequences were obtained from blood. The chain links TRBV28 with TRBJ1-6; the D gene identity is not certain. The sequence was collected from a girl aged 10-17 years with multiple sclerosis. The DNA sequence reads TGTGCCAGCAGTTTATATCTCGCCTCGCCCCTCCACTTT. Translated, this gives CASSLYLASPLHF.